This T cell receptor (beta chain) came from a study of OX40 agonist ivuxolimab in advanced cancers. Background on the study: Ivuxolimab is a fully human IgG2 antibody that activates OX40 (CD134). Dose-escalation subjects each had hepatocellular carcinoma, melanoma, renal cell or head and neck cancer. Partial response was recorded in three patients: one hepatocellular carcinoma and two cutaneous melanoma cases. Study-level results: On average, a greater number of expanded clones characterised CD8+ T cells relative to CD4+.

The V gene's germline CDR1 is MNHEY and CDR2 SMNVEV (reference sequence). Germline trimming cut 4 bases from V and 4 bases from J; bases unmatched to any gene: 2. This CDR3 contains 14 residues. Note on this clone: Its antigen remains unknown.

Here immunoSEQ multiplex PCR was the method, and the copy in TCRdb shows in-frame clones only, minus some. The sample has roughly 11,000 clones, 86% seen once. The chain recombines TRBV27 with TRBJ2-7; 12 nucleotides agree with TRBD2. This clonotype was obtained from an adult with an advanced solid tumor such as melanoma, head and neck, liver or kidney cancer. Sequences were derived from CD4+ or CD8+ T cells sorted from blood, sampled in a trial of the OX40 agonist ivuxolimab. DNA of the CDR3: TGTGCCAGCAGTTGGACTAGCGGGAATTACGAGCAGTACTTC. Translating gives CASSWTSGNYEQYF.